Below, 31 T cell receptor beta chains from the same sample are listed, as sequenced in a study of Ad26.COV2.S vaccination and SARS-CoV-2 variants. The data were produced by immunoSEQ multiplex PCR, yet TCRdb's version contains in-frame clones alone and is incomplete. The repertoire holds about half a million clones, with 70% to 90% as singletons. Documented treatment: around 19 received Ad26.COV2.S at low or high dose, single or two shots; several received placebo; per-sample allocation not given. The samples were gathered on day 63 after the first injection of vaccine or placebo. Source: peripheral blood, taken in a trial of Ad26.COV2.S vaccine versus placebo. Source of these receptors: a person aged 18-65 years who received the Ad26.COV2.S COVID-19 vaccine or a placebo.

The chain carries TRBV6-5 and TRBJ1-6; no definite D call. The V end was cut by 2 bases, the J end by 6 bases, with 8 bases between. Germline assignment: CDR1 MNHEY and CDR2 SVGAGI. This CDR3 region has 14 residues. CDR3 sequence (DNA): TGTGCCAGCAGTTACCGGGGTTTTAATTCACCCCTCCACTTT. This codes for CASSYRGFNSPLHF.

CDR3 DNA sequence: TGTGCCAGCAGCTCAGGACAGGGCGGTCGCTACACCTTC. Amino acids: CASSSGQGGRYTF. This sequence joins TRBV5-6 and TRBJ1-2, with TRBD1 matching over 8 bases. The germline V gene encodes CDR1 SGHDT and CDR2 YYEEEE. The CDR3 is made up of 13 amino acids. J was trimmed by 9 bases and V by 3 bases; bases with no gene match: 7.

The rearrangement uses TRBV2 and TRBJ1-2; TRBD1 might be the D (6 bases). This CDR3 has 14 residues. The ends were cut back, 9 bases at V and 4 bases at J, with 18 bases in the middle. Germline-derived CDR1 and CDR2 are SNHLY and FYNNEI. CDR3 in amino acids: CASSRDTTPYGYTF. CDR3 in DNA: TGTGCCAGTAGCCGGGACACCACCCCCTATGGCTACACCTTC.

This chain uses TRBV10-1 with TRBJ2-1; 16 bases align to TRBD2. The germline gives CDR1 WNHNN, CDR2 SYGVQD (reference sequence). J lost 1 base, V lost 6 bases, and 9 bases had no gene match. The CDR3 contains 19 residues. CDR3 DNA sequence: TGCGCCAGCAGAGGGACTAGCGGGAGGGCCATAGGATCCTACAATGAGCAGTTCTTC. Its protein is CASRGTSGRAIGSYNEQFF.

There are many counts of this clone. J is TRBJ2-5 and V is TRBV15, with 12 bases matching TRBD2. V dropped 5 bases and J dropped 3; count of bases not matched to a gene: 10. Per germline, CDR1 LNHNV and CDR2 YYDKDF (reference sequence). The CDR3 runs to 17 residues. The DNA for the CDR3 is TGTGCCACCAGCCTCCCTAGCGGGGGGGCCATCAAAGAGACCCAGTACTTC. Translating gives CATSLPSGGAIKETQYF.

The V call is TRBV6-5, the J call TRBJ2-1, with D possibly being TRBD2 (5 bases). In germline, CDR1 is MNHEY, CDR2 SVGAGI. The CDR3 runs to 15 residues. The V end lost 6 bases, the J end lost 0 bases, and 12 bases lay between the germline ends. CDR3 sequence (DNA): TGTGCCAGCAGCAGTACTAGACCCTCCTACAATGAGCAGTTCTTC. Translating it yields CASSSTRPSYNEQFF.

The rearrangement links TRBV28 to TRBJ2-7; the D gene is possibly TRBD1 (6 bases). Germline V lookup: CDR1 MDHEN, CDR2 SYDVKM. The CDR3 sequence is 16 residues long. Between the trimmed V and J ends, which lost 6 bases and 5 bases, there was a span of 23 bases. This chain's CDR3 is CASSSPGQKLIHEQYF. The DNA for the CDR3 is TGTGCCAGCAGCTCCCCGGGACAAAAACTGATCCACGAGCAGTACTTC.

The chain uses TRBV6-5 and TRBJ1-2, with D unresolved. Germline CDR1 MNHEY, CDR2 SVGAGI. The CDR3 spans 13 residues. V lost 2 bases and J lost 8, with 12 bases in between. The CDR3 DNA is TGTGCCAGCAGTTACAAAAGGGTGAGCGGCTACACCTTC. It translates to CASSYKRVSGYTF.

The rearrangement links TRBV6-5 to TRBJ2-7, with D possibly being TRBD1 (5 bases). Between the trimmed V and J ends, which lost 5 bases and 3 bases, there was a span of 11 bases. CDR3 size: 13 residues. Germline values: CDR1 MNHEY, CDR2 SVGAGI. CDR3 in DNA: TGTGCCAGCAGTCAAACAGGAAACTACGAGCAGTACTTC. This codes for CASSQTGNYEQYF.

The chain links TRBV5-1 to TRBJ1-6, with TRBD1 matching 12 bases. Germline V CDR1 and CDR2: SGHRS, YFSETQ. This CDR3 contains 23 residues. With V trimmed by 2 bases and J by 8 bases, 26 bases remained unmatched. The CDR3 DNA sequence: TGCGCCAGCAGCTTTGGGCCGGGACAGGGGGCGTTATTTAGCGGATTTCGGGATTCACCCCTCCACTTT. The encoded protein is CASSFGPGQGALFSGFRDSPLHF. The whole variable domain, filled in from reference TRBV5-1 and TRBJ1-6, reads KAGVTQTPRYLIKTRGQQVTLSCSPISGHRSVSWYQQTPGQGLQFLFEYFSETQRNKGNFPGRFSGRQFSNSRSEMNVSTLELGDSALYLCASSFGPGQGALFSGFRDSPLHFGNGTRLTVT.

This clone occurred many times. The chain carries TRBV6-5 and TRBJ2-2; TRBD1 agrees at 9 bases. V dropped 10 bases and J dropped 3; count of bases not matched to a gene: 6. The CDR3 is made up of 14 amino acids. Germline V lookup: CDR1 MNHEY, CDR2 SVGAGI. The CDR3 region has the DNA TGTGCCACCGAGGGACAGGGCGACACCGGGGAGCTGTTTTTT. It codes for CATEGQGDTGELFF.

The rearrangement joins TRBV9 to TRBJ1-5, with 9 bases identical to TRBD1. The CDR3 consists of 15 residues. The V segment lost 3 bases and the J segment 4 bases; nucleotides outside the gene matches: 5. Per the germline V gene, CDR1 is SGDLS and CDR2 is YYNGEE. Here the CDR3 reads CASSAGTGNNQPQHF. The CDR3 DNA sequence: TGTGCCAGCAGCGCCGGGACAGGGAATAATCAGCCCCAGCATTTT.

This sequence joins TRBV2 and TRBJ1-1; D unresolved. CDR1 SNHLY and CDR2 FYNNEI come from the germline V gene. V was clipped by 3 bases and J by 3 bases, with 11 bases between them. The CDR3 totals 14 residues. The CDR3 DNA sequence: TGTGCCAGCAGTGACGGGAGGAGCTACACTGAAGCTTTCTTT. It is translated as CASSDGRSYTEAFF. The variable domain in full, completed from reference TRBV2 and TRBJ1-1, reads EPEVTQTPSHQVTQMGQEVILRCVPISNHLYFYWYRQILGQKVEFLVSFYNNEISEKSEIFDDQFSVERPDGSNFTLKIRSTKLEDSAMYFCASSDGRSYTEAFFGQGTRLTVV.

V gene TRBV9 combines with J gene TRBJ2-1, with 7 bases fitting TRBD1. CDR1 SGDLS and CDR2 YYNGEE come from the germline V gene. The CDR3 is 19 amino acids. Trimming took 0 bases from V and 5 from J; bases not matched to a gene: 17. The CDR3: CASSVGGGTVKPANNEQFF. For the CDR3, the DNA is TGTGCCAGCAGCGTAGGAGGGGGCACTGTTAAACCTGCCAACAATGAGCAGTTCTTC.

The rearrangement uses TRBV6-5 and TRBJ1-1; D unresolved. The V end lost 6 bases, the J end lost 3 bases, and 17 bases lay between the germline ends. The CDR3 is made up of 15 amino acids. CDR1 is MNHEY, CDR2 SVGAGI, per germline. As DNA, the CDR3 is TGTGCCAGCAGCCGGAAAAGAGGGCACTACACTGAAGCTTTCTTT. This codes for CASSRKRGHYTEAFF.

The chain is built from TRBV30 and TRBJ1-6; D gene uncertain. Germline CDR1 and CDR2: GTSNPN and SVGIG (reference sequence). The CDR3 has 17 amino acids. The V end lost 4 bases, the J end lost 7 bases, and 23 bases lay between the germline ends. The CDR3 sequence: CAWTLAVGRPTNSPLHF. Here the CDR3 DNA reads TGTGCCTGGACCTTAGCAGTAGGGCGGCCCACCAATTCACCCCTCCACTTT.

The chain joins TRBV12-3 or TRBV12-4 to TRBJ2-7; TRBD2 might be the D (6 bases). Trimming stripped 8 bases from V and 7 bases from J, with 15 bases between. The CDR3 runs 12 residues. The CDR3 loop is CASRVRGGEQYF. Here the CDR3 DNA reads TGTGCCAGCCGGGTGCGGGGTGGGGAGCAGTACTTC.

The rearrangement joins TRBV2 to TRBJ1-5; D gene ambiguous. This CDR3 contains 12 residues. Between the trimmed V and J ends, which lost 6 bases and 4 bases, there was a span of 7 bases. Germline CDR1 reads SNHLY; CDR2 reads FYNNEI. CDR3 loop: CASRDWNQPQHF. The DNA for the CDR3 is TGTGCCAGCAGGGATTGGAATCAGCCCCAGCATTTT.

V gene TRBV19 combines with J gene TRBJ2-6, with TRBD1 matching over 8 bases. Looked up from germline, CDR1 is LNHDA and CDR2 is SQIVND (reference sequence). The CDR3 covers 16 residues. The trim removed 6 bases at V and 2 bases at J, leaving 6 bases unmatched. CDR3 coding DNA: TGTGCCAGTAGAGCCGGGACAGGACCTGGGGCCAACGTCCTGACTTTC. The encoded protein is CASRAGTGPGANVLTF.

V is TRBV6-6 and J is TRBJ1-4, with 8 bases lining up with TRBD1. The germline V gene encodes CDR1 MNHNY and CDR2 SVGAGI (reference sequence). Trimming cost V 2 bases and J 7 bases; bases outside gene matches: 0. This CDR3 comprises 13 residues. CDR3 residues: CASSYGTGEKLFF. CDR3 coding DNA: TGTGCCAGCAGTTACGGGACAGGTGAAAAACTGTTTTTT.

This rearrangement joins TRBV15 to TRBJ2-3; D may match TRBD1 or TRBD2 (5 bases each). Germline values: CDR1 LNHNV, CDR2 YYDKDF (reference sequence). The CDR3 length is 15 residues. Trimming pared 2 bases from V and 4 bases from J, leaving 13 bases between. CDR3 residues: CATSRRGTPPDTQYF. In DNA, the CDR3 is TGTGCCACCAGCAGAAGAGGGACCCCCCCAGATACGCAGTATTTT. The variable domain in full, completed from reference TRBV15 and TRBJ2-3, reads DAMVIQNPRYQVTQFGKPVTLSCSQTLNHNVMYWYQQKSSQAPKLLFHYYDKDFNNEADTPDNFQSRRPNTSFCFLDIRSPGLGDTAMYLCATSRRGTPPDTQYFGPGTRLTVL.

For this clone: The identical CDR3 is also encoded by other nucleotide sequences in the sample. This chain joins TRBV5-1 and TRBJ1-1, with no clear D. CDR1 and CDR2 (germline): SGHRS, YFSETQ. The V gene lost 2 bases and the J gene lost 2 bases, with 7 bases spanning the gap. The CDR3 loop spans 13 amino acids. In DNA form, the CDR3 reads TGCGCCAGCAGCTTATGGGGAAACACTGAAGCTTTCTTT. This codes for CASSLWGNTEAFF. The full variable domain, in which reference TRBV5-1 and TRBJ1-1 provide the parts outside the CDR3, is KAGVTQTPRYLIKTRGQQVTLSCSPISGHRSVSWYQQTPGQGLQFLFEYFSETQRNKGNFPGRFSGRQFSNSRSEMNVSTLELGDSALYLCASSLWGNTEAFFGQGTRLTVV.

The V and J genes are TRBV18 and TRBJ2-3; no definite D call. Between the trimmed V and J ends, which lost 0 bases and 2 bases, there was a span of 12 bases. The CDR3 covers 16 residues. CDR1 and CDR2 from the germline V gene are KGHSH and LQKENI. CDR3 region: CASSPPGRPDTDTQYF. The DNA for the CDR3 is TGTGCCAGCTCACCACCCGGTCGACCAGACACAGATACGCAGTATTTT. The variable domain in full, with the rest retrieved from reference TRBV18 and TRBJ2-3, is NAGVMQNPRHLVRRRGQEARLRCSPMKGHSHVYWYRQLPEEGLKFMVYLQKENIIDESGMPKERFSAEFPKEGPSILRIQQVVRGDSAAYFCASSPPGRPDTDTQYFGPGTRLTVL.

The V call is TRBV5-8, the J call TRBJ2-7; D is unclear. V lost 2 bases, J lost 3 bases, and 12 bases lay in between. CDR1 and CDR2 from the germline V gene are SGHTS and YDEGEE. There are 14 residues in the CDR3. In DNA form, the CDR3 reads TGTGCCAGCAGCTTTACATTTTTCGTCTACGAGCAGTACTTC. Protein product: CASSFTFFVYEQYF.

DNA of the CDR3: TGCGCCAGCAGCACCTTGACTGAGATGAACACTGAAGCTTTCTTT. Amino acids: CASSTLTEMNTEAFF. The V and J genes are TRBV5-1 and TRBJ1-1; the D is unclear. The germline V gene encodes CDR1 SGHRS and CDR2 YFSETQ. Trimming stripped 4 bases from V and 0 bases from J, with 13 bases between. The CDR3 is 15 amino acids.

The rearrangement links TRBV11-2 to TRBJ1-1; tentatively, D is TRBD1 (6 bases). The germline CDR1 and CDR2 sequences are SGHAT and FQNNGV. CDR3 length: 16 amino acids. Trimming took off 2 bases at V and 1 base at J, with 14 bases between the two ends. CDR3 residues: CASSLRWGDKNTEAFF. In DNA form, the CDR3 reads TGTGCCAGCAGCTTAAGATGGGGGGACAAGAACACTGAAGCTTTCTTT.

This clone was picked up one time. One junction end disagrees with the germline gene, perhaps due to a read error. V is TRBV10-2 and J is TRBJ2-7, with 12 bases lining up with TRBD2. From germline, CDR1 is WSHSY and CDR2 SAAADI. CDR3 length: 20 residues. The CDR3 DNA reads TGCGCCAGCAGTGGGTCCCGGACTAGCGGGACCCGGCTTTCATCCTTCGAGCAGTACTTC. As protein: CASSGSRTSGTRLSSFEQYF.

As regards this clone: At the DNA level, this CDR3 is encoded by other sequences in the same sample as well. The J gene is TRBJ1-2, the V gene TRBV19, with TRBD1 matching 9 bases. The CDR3 loop spans 13 amino acids. V lost 6 bases, J lost 2 bases, and 1 base stayed unmatched. Germline V gene data show CDR1 as LNHDA and CDR2 as SQIVND (reference sequence). CDR3 sequence: CASSDRGNYGYTF. The CDR3 DNA sequence: TGTGCCAGTAGCGACAGGGGGAACTATGGCTACACCTTC.

The V call is TRBV7-2, the J call TRBJ1-4, with a weak D call TRBD1 (5 bases). The V gene lost 6 bases and the J gene lost 4 bases, with 12 bases spanning the gap. The CDR3 is made up of 14 amino acids. Germline V gene lookup returns CDR1 SGHTA and CDR2 FQGNSA. The DNA for the CDR3 is TGTGCCAGCAGTAGGGGAATACTTAATGAAAAACTGTTTTTT. Protein product: CASSRGILNEKLFF.

This CDR3 is CASSQTGVGNTIYF. The CDR3 nucleotides are TGTGCCAGCAGCCAGACAGGGGTCGGAAACACCATATATTTT. V gene TRBV5-5 combines with J gene TRBJ1-3, with TRBD1 matching over 8 bases. The germline V gene has CDR1 SGHKS and CDR2 YYEKEE (reference sequence). CDR3 length: 14 amino acids. Unmatched junction bases numbered 4, after V lost 4 bases and J lost 4 bases.

The V and J genes are TRBV2 and TRBJ1-1, with D perhaps TRBD1 (6 bases). Trimming removed 8 bases from V and 6 bases from J, with 16 bases in between. Germline CDR1 is SNHLY and CDR2 is FYNNEI. The CDR3 sequence is 13 residues long. CDR3 bases: TGTGCCAGCCAACAGGGCGAATTAGCTGAAGCTTTCTTT. Its translation: CASQQGELAEAFF.